The 22 T cell receptor beta chains below were found in one sample sequenced in a study of blood T cell repertoires in COVID-19. Using immunoSEQ multiplex PCR, the repertoire was profiled, and TCRdb retains in-frame clones only, with some absent. The sample holds more than 200,000 clones, about 88% seen once. Sequenced material: peripheral blood. The source is a man between 65 and 79 years old with acute or convalescent COVID-19.

This sequence joins TRBV9 and TRBJ2-2, with D perhaps matching TRBD2 (6 bases). Germline values: CDR1 SGDLS, CDR2 YYNGEE. The CDR3 covers 16 residues. V shed 0 bases and J shed 2 bases, with 11 bases lying between them. Here the CDR3 DNA reads TGTGCCAGCAGCGTAGGGGGTAGCGGTAACACCGGGGAGCTGTTTTTT. This sequence encodes CASSVGGSGNTGELFF. Together with reference TRBV9 and TRBJ2-2, the CDR3 gives the full variable domain: DSGVTQTPKHLITATGQRVTLRCSPRSGDLSVYWYQQSLDQGLQFLIQYYNGEERAKGNILERFSAQQFPDLHSELNLSSLELGDSALYFCASSVGGSGNTGELFFGEGSRLTVL.

This sequence joins TRBV29-1 and TRBJ2-5; D is possibly TRBD2 (6 bases). V was clipped by 7 bases and J by 10 bases, with 16 bases between them. CDR1 and CDR2 from the germline V gene are SQVTM and ANQGSEA. The CDR3 is 11 residues long. This chain's CDR3 is CSAHRGFYQYF. CDR3 DNA: TGCAGCGCCCACCGGGGGTTCTACCAGTACTTC.

The V and J genes are TRBV6-6 and TRBJ1-2; tentative D call: TRBD1 (5 bases). Germline V gene data show CDR1 as MNHNY and CDR2 as SVGAGI (reference sequence). The CDR3 extends over 12 amino acids. Trimming stripped 5 bases from V and 3 bases from J, with 7 bases between. The CDR3 DNA reads as TGTGCCAGCAGTCAGACAGACTATGGCTACACCTTC. Translating gives CASSQTDYGYTF.

The rearrangement links TRBV6-4 to TRBJ1-4; no definite D call. V was trimmed by 3 bases and J by 7 bases, leaving 9 bases between them. The CDR3 consists of 13 residues. Germline loops: CDR1 MRHNA, CDR2 SNTAGT. The DNA of the CDR3 is TGTGCCAGCAGTGAGAGAGAGGGTGAAAAACTGTTTTTT. Translated, it gives CASSEREGEKLFF.

The chain is built from TRBV4-1 and TRBJ2-3; D gene uncertain. Germline V CDR1 and CDR2: MGHRA, YSYEKL. V was shortened by 1 base and J by 1 base, with 12 bases between the two germline ends. The CDR3 loop spans 16 amino acids. The CDR3 bases are TGCGCCAGCAGCCAAGGTTCCATTGCGGGCACAGATACGCAGTATTTT. Amino acids: CASSQGSIAGTDTQYF.

The CDR3 spells CASSPGTGRGDEQYF. The CDR3 bases are TGTGCCAGCAGCCCAGGGACAGGCCGTGGGGACGAGCAGTACTTC. The J gene is TRBJ2-7, the V gene TRBV11-2; 8 bases are a match to TRBD1. The CDR3 is 15 amino acids. CDR1 is SGHAT, CDR2 FQNNGV, per germline. The V segment lost 5 bases and the J segment 5 bases; nucleotides outside the gene matches: 11.

The V gene is TRBV27, the J gene TRBJ2-7, with D possibly being TRBD1 (5 bases). The CDR3 spans 16 residues. Germline V gene lookup returns CDR1 MNHEY and CDR2 SMNVEV (reference sequence). V dropped 0 bases and J dropped 6 bases, with 18 bases sitting between them. CDR3 in amino acids: CASSLSTAPGLGEQYF. The CDR3 DNA is TGTGCCAGCAGTTTATCAACAGCCCCAGGGTTGGGCGAGCAGTACTTC.

The CDR3 spells CSVWTGRGTEAFF. Written as DNA, the CDR3 is TGCAGCGTCTGGACAGGGCGGGGGACTGAAGCTTTCTTT. The J gene is TRBJ1-1, the V gene TRBV29-1, with 8 bases fitting TRBD1. The germline gives CDR1 SQVTM, CDR2 ANQGSEA. Trimming took 6 bases from V and 5 from J; bases not matched to a gene: 8. The length of the CDR3 is 13 residues.

The genes are TRBV7-2 and TRBJ2-4; D is uncertain. The CDR3 extends over 14 amino acids. The V end was cut by 1 base, the J end by 5 bases, with 9 bases between. Germline CDR1 SGHTA, CDR2 FQGNSA. DNA for the CDR3: TGTGCCAGCAGCTTAGTCGGAGTGGAAAACATTCAGTACTTC. This translates into CASSLVGVENIQYF.

CDR3 nucleotide sequence: TGTGCCAGCAGTTCCCAGGAGGGAGGTGGGAAAAACATTCAGTACTTC. Translation: CASSSQEGGGKNIQYF. V gene TRBV7-9 combines with J gene TRBJ2-4; the D gene is possibly TRBD2 (6 bases). Trimming stripped 6 bases from V and 4 bases from J, with 19 bases between. CDR3 length: 16 residues. Per the germline V gene, CDR1 is SEHNR and CDR2 is FQNEAQ (reference sequence).

The gene calls are TRBV28 and TRBJ1-6, with D possibly being TRBD1 (5 bases). V was shortened by 6 bases and J by 0 bases, with 24 bases between the two germline ends. Germline CDR1 is MDHEN and CDR2 is SYDVKM. CDR3 size: 20 residues. CDR3 sequence reads: CASSPERGTEPSSYNSPLHF. In DNA, the CDR3 is TGTGCCAGCAGCCCCGAAAGGGGAACAGAGCCGAGCTCCTATAATTCACCCCTCCACTTT. Variable domain in full (rest from reference TRBV28 and TRBJ1-6): DVKVTQSSRYLVKRTGEKVFLECVQDMDHENMFWYRQDPGLGLRLIYFSYDVKMKEKGDIPEGYSVSREKKERFSLILESASTNQTSMYLCASSPERGTEPSSYNSPLHFGNGTRLTVT.

The rearrangement uses TRBV5-6 and TRBJ2-7; D possibly corresponds to TRBD1 (5 bases). CDR1 and CDR2 from the germline V gene are SGHDT and YYEEEE. Trimming stripped 4 bases from V and 1 base from J, with 9 bases between. There are 13 residues in the CDR3. CDR3 loop: CASSPDTSYEQYF. The CDR3 DNA follows: TGTGCCAGCAGCCCGGACACATCCTACGAGCAGTACTTC. The whole variable domain, remainder taken from reference TRBV5-6 and TRBJ2-7, is DAGVTQSPTHLIKTRGQQVTLRCSPKSGHDTVSWYQQALGQGPQFIFQYYEEEERQRGNFPDRFSGHQFPNYSSELNVNALLLGDSALYLCASSPDTSYEQYFGPGTRLTVT.

The gene calls are TRBV3-1 (or the pseudogene TRBV3-2) and TRBJ2-1, with D possibly being TRBD2 (7 bases). There are 16 residues in the CDR3. The germline V gene has CDR1 LGHDT and CDR2 YNNKEL (reference sequence). Trimming stripped 2 bases from V and 7 bases from J, with 18 bases between. DNA for the CDR3: TGTGCCAGCAGCCAACGGGGCGGGGGCTCCTGGAATGAGCAGTTCTTC. It codes for CASSQRGGGSWNEQFF.

This chain joins TRBV27 and TRBJ2-3; 13 bases agree with TRBD2. The CDR3 loop spans 19 amino acids. V shed 6 bases, J shed 6 bases, and the junction held 18 bases outside the gene matches. Germline lookup yields CDR1 MNHEY and CDR2 SMNVEV (reference sequence). The CDR3 nucleotides are TGTGCCAGCAGGCCTACCCGCCTCATACTAGCGGGAGGGGGGGATACGCAGTATTTT. This codes for CASRPTRLILAGGGDTQYF.

This clone was found a few times. The chain couples TRBV5-6 to TRBJ2-1, with TRBD2 identical over 8 bases. CDR1 and CDR2 (germline): SGHDT, YYEEEE. CDR3 length: 15 amino acids. The V gene end was trimmed by 4 bases and the J gene end by 2 bases; junction bases not matched to a gene: 5. Here the CDR3 reads CASSLGLATYNEQFF. The CDR3, as DNA: TGTGCCAGCAGCCTTGGACTAGCAACCTACAATGAGCAGTTCTTC.

The chain joins TRBV7-2 to TRBJ2-7; maybe TRBD2 (5 bases). V was shortened by 5 bases and J by 7 bases, with 18 bases between the two germline ends. The CDR3 spans 14 residues. Germline-derived CDR1 and CDR2 are SGHTA and FQGNSA. The CDR3 here is CASSPLPGPGEQYF. The CDR3 DNA is TGTGCCAGCAGCCCCCTTCCCGGGCCGGGGGAGCAGTACTTC.

The chain recombines TRBV7-9 with TRBJ2-7; 14 nucleotides line up with TRBD2. The CDR3 is 13 amino acids. J gave up 7 bases and V 9 bases, and 5 bases lay outside the gene matches. CDR1 and CDR2 from the germline V gene are SEHNR and FQNEAQ (reference sequence). This chain's CDR3 is CASRLAGGEEQYF. The CDR3 nucleotides are TGTGCCAGTAGACTAGCGGGAGGGGAAGAGCAGTACTTC.

The chain recombines TRBV27 with TRBJ1-6; TRBD1 aligns across 7 bases. There are 15 residues in the CDR3. The V and J ends lost 2 bases and 6 bases, in that order; junction bases with no gene match: 4. Germline-derived CDR1 and CDR2 are MNHEY and SMNVEV (reference sequence). DNA for the CDR3: TGTGCCAGCAGTTTAGACAGGGCCGGTAATTCACCCCTCCACTTT. It is translated as CASSLDRAGNSPLHF.

This chain connects TRBV3-1 (or the pseudogene TRBV3-2) to TRBJ1-1; unclear D gene. The length of the CDR3 is 12 residues. The V end lost 1 base, the J end lost 8 bases, and 8 bases lay between the germline ends. CDR1 and CDR2 from the germline V gene are LGHDT and YNNKEL (reference sequence). The CDR3 DNA follows: TGTGCCAGCAGCCAAGGCCCAGAAGAAGCTTTCTTT. Protein sequence: CASSQGPEEAFF.

In this sample, this clone turned up a few times. V usage is TRBV29-1 and J usage is TRBJ2-1; 9 positions agree with TRBD2. Trimming took 3 bases from V and 16 from J; bases not matched to a gene: 16. Germline V gives CDR1 SQVTM, CDR2 ANQGSEA. The CDR3 spans 14 residues. In DNA, the CDR3 is TGCAGCGTTGAGGCTAGCGGGGCGCCCGCCGCCCCCTTCTTC. This codes for CSVEASGAPAAPFF.

The V gene is TRBV29-1, the J gene TRBJ2-7; 12 positions agree with TRBD1. The CDR3 runs to 14 residues. Per germline, CDR1 SQVTM and CDR2 ANQGSEA. The V and J ends lost 3 bases and 7 bases, in that order; junction bases with no gene match: 7. CDR3 protein: CSVDGGQGAREQYF. For the CDR3, the DNA is TGCAGCGTTGATGGGGGACAGGGGGCGAGGGAGCAGTACTTC.

The CDR3: CASSTRRSSYNEQFF. In DNA, the CDR3 is TGTGCCAGCAGTACCCGACGGAGCTCCTACAATGAGCAGTTCTTC. The J gene is TRBJ2-1, the V gene TRBV28; D is uncertain. The CDR3 spans 15 residues. Germline CDR1 is MDHEN and CDR2 is SYDVKM. Trimming removed 5 bases from V and 0 bases from J, with 11 bases in between.